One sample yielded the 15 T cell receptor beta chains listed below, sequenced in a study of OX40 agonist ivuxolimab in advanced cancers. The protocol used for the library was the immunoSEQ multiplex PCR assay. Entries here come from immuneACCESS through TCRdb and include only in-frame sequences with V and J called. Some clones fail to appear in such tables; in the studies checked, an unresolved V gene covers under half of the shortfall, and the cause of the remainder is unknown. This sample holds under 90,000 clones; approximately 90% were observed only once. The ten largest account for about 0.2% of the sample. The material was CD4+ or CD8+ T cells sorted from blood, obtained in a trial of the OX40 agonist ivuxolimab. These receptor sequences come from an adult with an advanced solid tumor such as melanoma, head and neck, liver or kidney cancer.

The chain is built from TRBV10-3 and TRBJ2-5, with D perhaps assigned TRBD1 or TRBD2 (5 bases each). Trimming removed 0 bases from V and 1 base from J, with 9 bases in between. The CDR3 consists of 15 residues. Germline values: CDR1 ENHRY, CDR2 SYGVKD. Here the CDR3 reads CAISESGGTQETQYF. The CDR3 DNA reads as TGTGCCATCAGTGAGTCTGGGGGAACCCAAGAGACCCAGTACTTC.

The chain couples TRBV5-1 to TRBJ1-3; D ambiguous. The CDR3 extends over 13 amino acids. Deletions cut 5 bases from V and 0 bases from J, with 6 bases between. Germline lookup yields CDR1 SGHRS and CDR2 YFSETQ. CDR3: CASSDLSGNTIYF. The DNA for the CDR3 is TGCGCCAGCAGTGACCTCTCTGGAAACACCATATATTTT.

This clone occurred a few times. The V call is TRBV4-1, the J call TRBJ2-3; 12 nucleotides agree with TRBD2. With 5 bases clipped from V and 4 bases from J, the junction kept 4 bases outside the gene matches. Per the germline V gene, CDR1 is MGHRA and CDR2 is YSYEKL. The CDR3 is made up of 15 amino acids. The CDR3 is CASSSSGGASDTQYF. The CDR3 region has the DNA TGCGCCAGCAGCTCTAGCGGGGGGGCGTCAGATACGCAGTATTTT.

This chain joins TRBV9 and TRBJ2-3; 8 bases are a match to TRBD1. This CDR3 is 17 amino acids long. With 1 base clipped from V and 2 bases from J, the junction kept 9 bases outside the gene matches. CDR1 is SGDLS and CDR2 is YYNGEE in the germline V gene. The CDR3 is CASSVYPTGGFTDTQYF. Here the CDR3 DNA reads TGTGCCAGCAGCGTATATCCCACAGGGGGATTCACAGATACGCAGTATTTT.

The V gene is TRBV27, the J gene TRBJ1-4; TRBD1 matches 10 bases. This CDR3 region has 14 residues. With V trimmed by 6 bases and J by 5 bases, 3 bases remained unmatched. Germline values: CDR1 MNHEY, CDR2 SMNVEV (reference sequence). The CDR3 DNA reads TGTGCCAGCAGCTCGACAGGGGGCAATGAAAAACTGTTTTTT. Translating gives CASSSTGGNEKLFF.

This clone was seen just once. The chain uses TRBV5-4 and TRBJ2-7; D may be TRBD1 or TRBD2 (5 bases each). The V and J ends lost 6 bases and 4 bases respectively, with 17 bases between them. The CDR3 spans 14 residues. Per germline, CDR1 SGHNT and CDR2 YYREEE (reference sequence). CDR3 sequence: CASNPPGRTYEQYF. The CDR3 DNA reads TGTGCCAGCAACCCTCCGGGACGGACGTACGAGCAGTACTTC.

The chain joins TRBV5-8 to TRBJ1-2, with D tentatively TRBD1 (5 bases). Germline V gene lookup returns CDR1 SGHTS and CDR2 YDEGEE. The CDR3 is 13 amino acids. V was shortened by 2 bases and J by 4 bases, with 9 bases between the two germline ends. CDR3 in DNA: TGTGCCAGCAGCTTAGGGACCCCCTATGGCTACACCTTC. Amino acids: CASSLGTPYGYTF.

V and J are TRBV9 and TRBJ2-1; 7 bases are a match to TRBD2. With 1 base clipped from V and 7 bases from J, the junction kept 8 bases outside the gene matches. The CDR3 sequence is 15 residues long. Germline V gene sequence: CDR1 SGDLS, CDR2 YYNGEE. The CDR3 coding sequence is TGTGCCAGCAGCGTAACGGGGGGATACGGGAATGAGCAGTTCTTC. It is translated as CASSVTGGYGNEQFF.

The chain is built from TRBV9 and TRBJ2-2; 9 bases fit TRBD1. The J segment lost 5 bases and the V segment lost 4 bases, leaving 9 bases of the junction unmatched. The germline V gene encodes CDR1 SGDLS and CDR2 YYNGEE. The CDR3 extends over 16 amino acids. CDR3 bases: TGTGCCAGCAGCCCTCCGGGACAGGGAGGAACCGGGGAGCTGTTTTTT. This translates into CASSPPGQGGTGELFF.

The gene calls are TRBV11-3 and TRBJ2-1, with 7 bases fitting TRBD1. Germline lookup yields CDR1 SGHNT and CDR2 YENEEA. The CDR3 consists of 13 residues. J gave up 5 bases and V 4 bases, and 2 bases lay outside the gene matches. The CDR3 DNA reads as TGTGCCAGCAGCTGGGACAGCAACAATGAGCAGTTCTTC. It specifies CASSWDSNNEQFF.

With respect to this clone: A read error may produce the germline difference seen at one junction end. CDR3 region: CASSLSGGTGTQYF. The CDR3 nucleotides are TGTGCCAGCAGCTTATCCGGGGGCACAGGTACGCAGTATTTT. The chain recombines TRBV7-3 with TRBJ2-3; D assignment may be TRBD1 or TRBD2 (6 bases each). In germline, CDR1 is SGHTA, CDR2 FQGTGA. CDR3 length: 14 amino acids.

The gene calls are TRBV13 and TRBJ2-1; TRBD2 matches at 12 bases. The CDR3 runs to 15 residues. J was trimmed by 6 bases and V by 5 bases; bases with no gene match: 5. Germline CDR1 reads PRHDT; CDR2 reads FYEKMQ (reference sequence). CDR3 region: CASSLLAGGFNEQFF. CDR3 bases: TGTGCCAGCAGCCTTCTAGCGGGGGGGTTCAATGAGCAGTTCTTC.

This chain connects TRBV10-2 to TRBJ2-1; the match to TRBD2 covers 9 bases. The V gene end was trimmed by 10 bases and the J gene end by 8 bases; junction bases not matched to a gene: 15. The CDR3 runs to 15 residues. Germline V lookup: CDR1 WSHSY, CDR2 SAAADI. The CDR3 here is CATQLLAGSSYEQFF. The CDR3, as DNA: TGCGCCACCCAACTCCTAGCGGGATCGTCTTATGAGCAGTTCTTC.

In DNA form, the CDR3 reads TGTGCCAGCAGCTCCGGGACAGGGGCGACCGGGGAGCTGTTTTTT. Protein product: CASSSGTGATGELFF. The chain links TRBV7-7 to TRBJ2-2; 10 bases agree with TRBD1. This CDR3 spans 15 amino acids. CDR1 SSHAT and CDR2 FNYEAQ come from the germline V gene (reference sequence). The trim removed 4 bases at V and 5 bases at J, leaving 4 bases unmatched.

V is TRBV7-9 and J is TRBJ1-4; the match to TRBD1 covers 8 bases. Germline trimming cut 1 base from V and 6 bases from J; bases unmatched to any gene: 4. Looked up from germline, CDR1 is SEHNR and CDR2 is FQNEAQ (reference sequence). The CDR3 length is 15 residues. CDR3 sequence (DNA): TGTGCCAGCAGCTTAGGTACAGGGGGGGATGAAAAACTGTTTTTT. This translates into CASSLGTGGDEKLFF.